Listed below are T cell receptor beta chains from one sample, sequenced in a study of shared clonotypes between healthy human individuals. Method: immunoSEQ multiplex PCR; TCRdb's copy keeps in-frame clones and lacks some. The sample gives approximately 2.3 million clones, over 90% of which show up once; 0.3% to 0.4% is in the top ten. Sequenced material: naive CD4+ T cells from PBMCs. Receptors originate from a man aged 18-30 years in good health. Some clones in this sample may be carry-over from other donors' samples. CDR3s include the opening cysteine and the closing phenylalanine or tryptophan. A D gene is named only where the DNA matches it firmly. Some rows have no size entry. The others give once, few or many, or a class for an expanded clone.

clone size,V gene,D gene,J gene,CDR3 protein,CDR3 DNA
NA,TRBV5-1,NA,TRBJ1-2,CASNPGRGVNYGYTF,TGCGCCAGCAACCCCGGGCGGGGGGTTAACTATGGCTACACCTTC
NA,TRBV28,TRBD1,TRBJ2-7,CASSDKPGQGPYEQYF,TGTGCCAGCAGCGACAAGCCGGGACAGGGGCCCTACGAGCAGTACTTC
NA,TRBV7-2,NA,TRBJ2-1,CASTRGGLPNEQFF,TGTGCCAGCACTCGAGGGGGTCTCCCAAATGAGCAGTTCTTC
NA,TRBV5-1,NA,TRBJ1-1,CASSLVGPLTGAEAFF,TGCGCCAGCAGCTTGGTTGGGCCCCTAACTGGGGCTGAAGCTTTCTTT
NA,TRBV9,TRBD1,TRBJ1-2,CASSAGTEKPTNYGYTF,TGTGCCAGCAGCGCCGGGACAGAAAAACCGACTAACTATGGCTACACCTTC
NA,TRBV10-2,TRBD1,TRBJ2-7,CASRETGTGGTYEQYF,TGCGCCAGCAGGGAAACCGGGACAGGGGGCACCTACGAGCAGTACTTC
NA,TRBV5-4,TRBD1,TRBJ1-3,CASSHRQGLGGNTIYF,TGTGCCAGCAGCCACCGACAGGGACTGGGTGGAAACACCATATATTTT
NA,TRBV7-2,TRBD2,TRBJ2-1,CASSLAGTSSDEQFF,TGTGCCAGCAGCTTAGCCGGGACTAGCTCAGATGAGCAGTTCTTC
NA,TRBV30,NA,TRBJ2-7,CAWSVQGYEQYF,TGTGCCTGGAGTGTGCAGGGCTACGAGCAGTACTTC
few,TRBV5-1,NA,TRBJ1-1,CASSRGLDAEAFF,TGCGCCAGCAGCCGAGGACTCGACGCTGAAGCTTTCTTT
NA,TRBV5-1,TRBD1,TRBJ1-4,CASSPQGANEKLFF,TGCGCCAGCAGTCCTCAGGGGGCAAATGAAAAACTGTTTTTT
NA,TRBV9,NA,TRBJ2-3,CASSVSGRAPDTQYF,TGTGCCAGCAGCGTCTCCGGCAGGGCCCCGGATACGCAGTATTTT
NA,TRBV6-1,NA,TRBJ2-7,CASSDLRGIKYEQYF,TGTGCCAGCAGTGATCTGAGGGGGATCAAATACGAGCAGTACTTC
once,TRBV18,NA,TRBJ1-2,CASSRDYGYTF,TGTGCCAGCTCACGGGACTATGGCTACACCTTC
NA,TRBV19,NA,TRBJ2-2,CASSPWTGTNTGELFF,TGTGCCAGTAGTCCATGGACGGGGACGAACACCGGGGAGCTGTTTTTT
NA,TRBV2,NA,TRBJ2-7,CASHRDGTYEQYF,TGTGCCAGCCACCGGGACGGCACCTACGAGCAGTACTTC